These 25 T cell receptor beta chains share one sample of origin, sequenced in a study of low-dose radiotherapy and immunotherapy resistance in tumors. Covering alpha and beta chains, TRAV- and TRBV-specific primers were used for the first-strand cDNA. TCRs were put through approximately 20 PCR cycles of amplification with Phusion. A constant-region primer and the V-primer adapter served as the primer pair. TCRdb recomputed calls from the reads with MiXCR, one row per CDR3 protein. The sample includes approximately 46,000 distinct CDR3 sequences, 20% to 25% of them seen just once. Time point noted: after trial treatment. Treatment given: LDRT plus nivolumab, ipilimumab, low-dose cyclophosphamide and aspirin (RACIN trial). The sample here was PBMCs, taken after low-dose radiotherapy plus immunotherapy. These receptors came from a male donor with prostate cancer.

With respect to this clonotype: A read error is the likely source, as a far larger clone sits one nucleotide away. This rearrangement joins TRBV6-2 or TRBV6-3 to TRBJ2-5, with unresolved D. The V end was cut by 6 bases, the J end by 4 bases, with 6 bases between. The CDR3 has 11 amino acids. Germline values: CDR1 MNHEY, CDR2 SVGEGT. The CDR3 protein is CASSYTETQYF. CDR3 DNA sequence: TGTGCCAGCAGCTACACAGAGACCCAGTACTTC.

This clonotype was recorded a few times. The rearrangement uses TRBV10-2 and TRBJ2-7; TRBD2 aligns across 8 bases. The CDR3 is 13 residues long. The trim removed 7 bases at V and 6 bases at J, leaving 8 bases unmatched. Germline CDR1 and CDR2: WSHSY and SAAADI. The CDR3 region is CASTFRGGGEQYF. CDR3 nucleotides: TGCGCCAGCACCTTCCGGGGGGGCGGCGAGCAGTACTTC.

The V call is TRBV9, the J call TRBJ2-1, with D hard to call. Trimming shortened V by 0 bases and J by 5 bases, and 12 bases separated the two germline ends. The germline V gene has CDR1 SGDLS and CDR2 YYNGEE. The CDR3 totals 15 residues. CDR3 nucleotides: TGTGCCAGCAGCGTAGTGGCTACACATCACAATGAGCAGTTCTTC. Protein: CASSVVATHHNEQFF.

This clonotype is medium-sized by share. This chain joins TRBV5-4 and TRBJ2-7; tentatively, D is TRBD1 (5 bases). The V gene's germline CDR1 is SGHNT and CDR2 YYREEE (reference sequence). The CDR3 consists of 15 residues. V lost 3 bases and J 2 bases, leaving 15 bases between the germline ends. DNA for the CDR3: TGTGCCAGCAGCTCCAGTGGGGCAGGGACCTACGAGCAGTACTTC. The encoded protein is CASSSSGAGTYEQYF.

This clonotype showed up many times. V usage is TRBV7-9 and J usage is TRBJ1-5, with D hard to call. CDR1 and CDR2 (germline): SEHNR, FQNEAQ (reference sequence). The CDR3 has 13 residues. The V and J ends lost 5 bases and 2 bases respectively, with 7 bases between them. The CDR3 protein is CASSIDGNQPQHF. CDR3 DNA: TGTGCCAGCAGCATAGACGGCAATCAGCCCCAGCATTTT.

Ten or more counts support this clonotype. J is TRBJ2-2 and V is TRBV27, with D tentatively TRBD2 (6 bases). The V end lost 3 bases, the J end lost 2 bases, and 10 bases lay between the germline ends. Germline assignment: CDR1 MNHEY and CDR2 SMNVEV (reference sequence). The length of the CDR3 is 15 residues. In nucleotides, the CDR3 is TGTGCCAGCAGTTTGGAGGGACCAAACACCGGGGAGCTGTTTTTT. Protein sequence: CASSLEGPNTGELFF.

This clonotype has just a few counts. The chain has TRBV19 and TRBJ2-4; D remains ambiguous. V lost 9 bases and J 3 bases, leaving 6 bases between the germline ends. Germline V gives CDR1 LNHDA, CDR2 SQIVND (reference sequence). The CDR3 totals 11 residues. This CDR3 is CASKIKNIQYF. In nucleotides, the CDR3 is TGTGCCAGCAAGATCAAAAACATTCAGTACTTC.

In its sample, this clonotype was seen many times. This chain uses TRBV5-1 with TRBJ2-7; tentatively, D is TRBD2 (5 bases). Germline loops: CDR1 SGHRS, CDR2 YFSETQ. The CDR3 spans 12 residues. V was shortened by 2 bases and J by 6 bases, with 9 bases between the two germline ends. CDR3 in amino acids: CASSFSSSEQYF. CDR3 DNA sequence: TGCGCCAGCAGCTTTTCTAGCAGCGAGCAGTACTTC.

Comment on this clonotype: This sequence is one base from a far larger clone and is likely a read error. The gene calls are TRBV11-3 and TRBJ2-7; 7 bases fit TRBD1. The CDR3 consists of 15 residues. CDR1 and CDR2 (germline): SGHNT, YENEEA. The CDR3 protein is CAGSSLGQEKIGQYF. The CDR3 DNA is TGTGCCGGCAGCTCACTTGGACAGGAAAAGATTGGGCAGTACTTC.

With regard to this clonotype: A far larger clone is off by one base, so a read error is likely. The CDR3 sequence: CAIGEMGQGYEQYF. The CDR3 DNA is TGTGCCATCGGTGAGATGGGACAGGGCTACGAGCAGTACTTC. The V and J genes are TRBV6-1 and TRBJ2-7, with 9 bases aligning to TRBD1. V lost 10 bases and J lost 3; bases outside the gene matches: 10. The CDR3 runs to 14 residues. CDR1 and CDR2 (germline): MNHNS, SASEGT.

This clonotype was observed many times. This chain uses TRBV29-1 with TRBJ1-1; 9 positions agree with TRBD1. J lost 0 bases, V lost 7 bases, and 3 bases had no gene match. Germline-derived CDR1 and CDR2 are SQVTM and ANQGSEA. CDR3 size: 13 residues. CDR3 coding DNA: TGCAGCGCGGACAGGGGAATGAACACTGAAGCTTTCTTT. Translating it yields CSADRGMNTEAFF.

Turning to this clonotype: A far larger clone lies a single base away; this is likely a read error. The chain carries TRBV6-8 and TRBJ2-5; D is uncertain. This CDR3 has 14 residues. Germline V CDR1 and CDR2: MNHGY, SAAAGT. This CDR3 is CDSTEVLIQETQYF. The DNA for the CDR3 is TGTGACAGCACAGAGGTCCTTATCCAAGAGACCCAGTACTTC.

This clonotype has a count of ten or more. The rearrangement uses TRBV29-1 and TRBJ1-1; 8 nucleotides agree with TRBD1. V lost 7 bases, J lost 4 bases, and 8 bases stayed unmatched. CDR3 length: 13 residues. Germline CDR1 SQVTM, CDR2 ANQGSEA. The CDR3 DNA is TGCAGCGCCTCGACAGGGGCACTCACTGAAGCTTTCTTT. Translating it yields CSASTGALTEAFF. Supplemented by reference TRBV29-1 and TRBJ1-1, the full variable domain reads SAVISQKPSRDICQRGTSLTIQCQVDSQVTMMFWYRQQPGQSLTLIATANQGSEATYESGFVIDKFPISRPNLTFSTLTVSNMSPEDSSIYLCSASTGALTEAFFGQGTRLTVV.

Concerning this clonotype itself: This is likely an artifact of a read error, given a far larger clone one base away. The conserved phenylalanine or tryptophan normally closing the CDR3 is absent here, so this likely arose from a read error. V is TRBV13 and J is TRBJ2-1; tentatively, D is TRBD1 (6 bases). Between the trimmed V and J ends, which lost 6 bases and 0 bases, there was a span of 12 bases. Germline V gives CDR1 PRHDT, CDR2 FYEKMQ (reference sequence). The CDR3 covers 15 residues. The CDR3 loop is CASRDQGPSYNEQFI. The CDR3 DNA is TGTGCCAGCAGGGATCAGGGGCCCTCCTACAATGAGCAGTTCATC.

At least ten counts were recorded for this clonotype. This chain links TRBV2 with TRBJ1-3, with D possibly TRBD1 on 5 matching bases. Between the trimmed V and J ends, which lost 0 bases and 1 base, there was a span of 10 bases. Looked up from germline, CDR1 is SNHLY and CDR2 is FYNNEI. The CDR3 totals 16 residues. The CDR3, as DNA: TGTGCCAGCAGTGAAGCGCGGGGGATATCTGGAAACACCATATATTTT. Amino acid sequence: CASSEARGISGNTIYF.

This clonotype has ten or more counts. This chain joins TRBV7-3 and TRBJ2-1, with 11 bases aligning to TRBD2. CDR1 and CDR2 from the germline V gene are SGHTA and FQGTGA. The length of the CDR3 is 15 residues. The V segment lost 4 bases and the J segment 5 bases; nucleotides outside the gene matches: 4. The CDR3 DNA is TGTGCCAGCAGCTCGACTAGCGGGGCAAACAATGAGCAGTTCTTC. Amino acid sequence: CASSSTSGANNEQFF.

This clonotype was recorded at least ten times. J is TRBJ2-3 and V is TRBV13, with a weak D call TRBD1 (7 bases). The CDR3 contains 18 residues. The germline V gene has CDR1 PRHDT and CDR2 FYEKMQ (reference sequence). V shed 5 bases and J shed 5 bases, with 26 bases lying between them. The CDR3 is CASSDNRGGHGGGDTQYF. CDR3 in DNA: TGTGCCAGCAGCGATAACAGGGGAGGTCATGGAGGCGGAGATACGCAGTATTTT.

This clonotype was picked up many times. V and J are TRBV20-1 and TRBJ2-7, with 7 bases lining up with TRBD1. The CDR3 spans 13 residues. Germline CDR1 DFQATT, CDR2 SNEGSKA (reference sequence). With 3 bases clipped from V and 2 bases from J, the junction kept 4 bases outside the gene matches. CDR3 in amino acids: CSASSGTAYEQYF. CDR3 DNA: TGCAGTGCTAGTTCCGGGACAGCCTACGAGCAGTACTTC.

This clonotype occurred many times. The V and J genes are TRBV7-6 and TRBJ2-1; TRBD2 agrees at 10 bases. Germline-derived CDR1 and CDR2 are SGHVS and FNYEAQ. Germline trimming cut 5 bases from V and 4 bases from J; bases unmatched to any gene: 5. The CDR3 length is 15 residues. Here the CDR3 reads CASSATSGAYNEQFF. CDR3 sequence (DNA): TGTGCCAGCAGCGCCACTAGCGGGGCTTACAATGAGCAGTTCTTC.

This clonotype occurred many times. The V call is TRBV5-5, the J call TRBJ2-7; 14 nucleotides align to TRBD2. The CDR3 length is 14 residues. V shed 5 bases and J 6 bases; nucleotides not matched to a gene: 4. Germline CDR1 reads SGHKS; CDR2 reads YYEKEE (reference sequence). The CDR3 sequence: CASSGTSGSSEQYF. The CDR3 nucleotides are TGTGCCAGCAGTGGGACTAGCGGGAGCTCCGAGCAGTACTTC.

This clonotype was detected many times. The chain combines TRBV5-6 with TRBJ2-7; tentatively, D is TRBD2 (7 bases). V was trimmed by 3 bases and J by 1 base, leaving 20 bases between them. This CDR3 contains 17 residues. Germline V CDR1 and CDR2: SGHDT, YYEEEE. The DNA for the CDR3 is TGTGCCAGCAGCTCAAGGGGCGGGGGCATAATGTCCTACGAGCAGTACTTC. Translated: CASSSRGGGIMSYEQYF.

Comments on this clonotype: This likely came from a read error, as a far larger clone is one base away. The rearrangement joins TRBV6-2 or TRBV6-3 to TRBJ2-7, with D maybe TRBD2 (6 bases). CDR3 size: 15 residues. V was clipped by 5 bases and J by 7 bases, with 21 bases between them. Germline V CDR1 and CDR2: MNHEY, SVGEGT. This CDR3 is CASSAGTLGLDEQYF. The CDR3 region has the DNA TGTGCCAGCAGTGCCGGGACTCTGGGTCTCGATGAGCAGTACTTC.

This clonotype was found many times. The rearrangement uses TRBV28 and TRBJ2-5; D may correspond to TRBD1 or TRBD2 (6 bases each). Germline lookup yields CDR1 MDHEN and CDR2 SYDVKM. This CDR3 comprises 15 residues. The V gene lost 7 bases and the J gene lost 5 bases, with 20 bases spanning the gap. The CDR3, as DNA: TGTGCCAGCAATGAAATCAGGGGAGGATTGGAGACCCAGTACTTC. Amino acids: CASNEIRGGLETQYF.

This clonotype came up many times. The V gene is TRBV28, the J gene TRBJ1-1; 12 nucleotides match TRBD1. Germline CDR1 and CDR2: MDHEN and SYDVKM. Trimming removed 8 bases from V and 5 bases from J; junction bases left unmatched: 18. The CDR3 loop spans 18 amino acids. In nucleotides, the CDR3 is TGTGCCAGCGGACCAACTGGGACAGGGGGCAATTGGAGGACTGAAGCTTTCTTT. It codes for CASGPTGTGGNWRTEAFF.

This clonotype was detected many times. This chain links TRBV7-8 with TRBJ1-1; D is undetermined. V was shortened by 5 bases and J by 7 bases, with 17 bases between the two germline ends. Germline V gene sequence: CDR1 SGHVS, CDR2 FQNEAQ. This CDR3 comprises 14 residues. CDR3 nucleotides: TGTGCCAGCAGCCCGGCGGGAGGCGCCTTTGAAGCTTTCTTT. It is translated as CASSPAGGAFEAFF.